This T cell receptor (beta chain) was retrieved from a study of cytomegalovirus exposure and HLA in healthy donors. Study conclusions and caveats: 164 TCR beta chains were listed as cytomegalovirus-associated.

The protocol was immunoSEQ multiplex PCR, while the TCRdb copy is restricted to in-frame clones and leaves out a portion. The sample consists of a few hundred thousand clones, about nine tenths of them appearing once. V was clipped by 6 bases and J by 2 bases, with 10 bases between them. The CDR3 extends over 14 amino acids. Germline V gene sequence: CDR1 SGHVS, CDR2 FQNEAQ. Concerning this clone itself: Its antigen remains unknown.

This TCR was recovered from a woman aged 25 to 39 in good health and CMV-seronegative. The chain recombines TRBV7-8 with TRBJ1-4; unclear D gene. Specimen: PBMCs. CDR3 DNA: TGTGCCAGCAGTCCACGGAGGACTAATGAAAAACTGTTTTTT. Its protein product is CASSPRRTNEKLFF.